One sample yielded the 32 T cell receptor beta chains listed below, sequenced in a study of blood T cell repertoires in COVID-19 (dated by TCRdb to the early 2020s). The library came from the immunoSEQ multiplex PCR assay. TCRdb limited this immuneACCESS table to in-frame rearrangements with V and J called. A share of clones is missing; checked studies link under half to unresolved V genes, and the rest is unexplained. The sample data list about 80,000 clones, and approximately 80% of these were observed just once. Roughly 9% of the sample is taken by the ten largest. What was sequenced was peripheral blood. These receptors were collected from a human donor in a cohort sampled during active COVID-19.

This chain uses TRBV7-9 with TRBJ1-2; no firm D call. V lost 1 base and J lost 13, with 7 bases in between. Per the germline V gene, CDR1 is SEHNR and CDR2 is FQNEAQ (reference sequence). The CDR3 has 10 residues. The CDR3 region is CASSLGPRTF. The CDR3 DNA is TGTGCCAGCAGCTTAGGGCCCCGCACCTTC.

The gene calls are TRBV4-1 and TRBJ1-2; D is unclear. Trimming removed 0 bases at V and 4 bases at J, with 15 bases between. This CDR3 has 16 amino acids. From germline, CDR1 is MGHRA and CDR2 YSYEKL. This chain's CDR3 is CASSQDPDPGTYGYTF. In DNA form, the CDR3 reads TGCGCCAGCAGCCAAGATCCAGATCCGGGTACCTATGGCTACACCTTC.

The chain is built from TRBV5-1 and TRBJ2-1; D is perhaps TRBD1 (6 bases). CDR3 size: 17 residues. CDR1 and CDR2 from the germline V gene are SGHRS and YFSETQ. V was trimmed by 3 bases and J by 5 bases, leaving 21 bases between them. CDR3 sequence (DNA): TGCGCCAGCAGCTGGGGGCATCGGGGAGTTGGGCACAATGAGCAGTTCTTC. Translation: CASSWGHRGVGHNEQFF.

The chain carries TRBV4-1 and TRBJ2-3, with 7 bases identical to TRBD2. V lost 5 bases and J lost 2; bases outside the gene matches: 7. The CDR3 is made up of 15 amino acids. CDR1 MGHRA and CDR2 YSYEKL come from the germline V gene. CDR3 sequence: CASSSGGLNTDTQYF. For the CDR3, the DNA is TGCGCCAGCAGCTCGGGGGGACTTAACACAGATACGCAGTATTTT.

CDR3 residues: CASSQFSGRAGETQYF. CDR3 DNA: TGTGCCAGCAGCCAGTTTAGCGGGAGGGCGGGGGAGACCCAGTACTTC. The chain combines TRBV3-1 (or the pseudogene TRBV3-2) with TRBJ2-5; 11 nucleotides agree with TRBD2. Germline V gene lookup returns CDR1 LGHDT and CDR2 YNNKEL (reference sequence). Trimming cost V 3 bases and J 5 bases; bases outside gene matches: 8. The CDR3 sequence is 16 residues long.

This clone was detected once. The chain combines TRBV6-6 with TRBJ1-6; no firm D call. This CDR3 contains 14 residues. Germline V lookup: CDR1 MNHNY, CDR2 SVGAGI (reference sequence). With 5 bases removed from V and 0 bases from J, the gap between germline ends came to 5 bases. The CDR3 DNA follows: TGTGCCAGCAGTCCCGGCTCCTATAATTCACCCCTCCACTTT. It yields the protein CASSPGSYNSPLHF.

The chain is built from TRBV30 and TRBJ1-1; the D gene is possibly TRBD1 (5 bases). The ends were cut back, 2 bases at V and 0 bases at J, with 16 bases in the middle. Germline CDR1 GTSNPN, CDR2 SVGIG (reference sequence). The CDR3 sequence is 16 residues long. CDR3 region: CAWSPPGGRMNTEAFF. The DNA for the CDR3 is TGTGCCTGGAGTCCCCCCGGGGGACGAATGAACACTGAAGCTTTCTTT.

The J gene is TRBJ2-7, the V gene TRBV9; weak D call: TRBD2 (6 bases). Germline V lookup: CDR1 SGDLS, CDR2 YYNGEE. V lost 4 bases and J 1 base, leaving 9 bases between the germline ends. This CDR3 contains 13 residues. CDR3 coding DNA: TGTGCCAGCAGCTCCGGGACTTCCTACGAGCAGTACTTC. Translated: CASSSGTSYEQYF.

This sequence joins TRBV11-2 and TRBJ2-3; 12 bases are a match to TRBD1. The CDR3 has 15 amino acids. Germline CDR1 SGHAT, CDR2 FQNNGV. V was pared by 0 bases and J by 10 bases, with 5 bases of the junction left unmatched. As DNA, the CDR3 is TGTGCCAGCAGCTTAGACGGGACAGGGGGCGGATCGCAGTATTTT. Translation: CASSLDGTGGGSQYF.

This clone has only one observation. The chain joins TRBV6-5 to TRBJ1-2, with TRBD1 matching over 7 bases. After removal of 6 bases from V and 8 bases from J, the junction contained 6 bases not matched to a gene. CDR1 is MNHEY, CDR2 SVGAGI, per germline. The CDR3 loop spans 12 amino acids. The CDR3, as DNA: TGTGCCAGCAGAGGAGGGGGCGGGGGCTACACCTTC. Translating gives CASRGGGGGYTF.

This sequence joins TRBV27 and TRBJ2-3, with 8 positions matching TRBD2. Germline V gene sequence: CDR1 MNHEY, CDR2 SMNVEV (reference sequence). This CDR3 has 16 residues. With 6 bases clipped from V and 2 bases from J, the junction kept 10 bases outside the gene matches. CDR3 sequence: CASSPLRGGDTDTQYF. CDR3 in DNA: TGTGCCAGCAGCCCCCTCCGGGGGGGGGACACAGATACGCAGTATTTT.

V and J are TRBV12-5 and TRBJ2-7, with D possibly matching TRBD2 (6 bases). Germline values: CDR1 LGHNT, CDR2 FRNRAP. This CDR3 comprises 16 residues. The V end lost 1 base, the J end lost 4 bases, and 17 bases lay between the germline ends. The CDR3 DNA follows: TGTGCTAGTGGTTTGGCAATGGGCGGGACCCAATACGAGCAGTACTTC. This sequence encodes CASGLAMGGTQYEQYF. The complete variable domain, with remaining parts taken from reference TRBV12-5 and TRBJ2-7, reads DARVTQTPRHKVTEMGQEVTMRCQPILGHNTVFWYRQTMMQGLELLAYFRNRAPLDDSGMPKDRFSAEMPDATLATLKIQPSEPRDSAVYFCASGLAMGGTQYEQYFGPGTRLTVT.

The sample holds a few counts of this clone. The J gene is TRBJ1-3, the V gene TRBV7-2, with D uncertain. Trimming took 1 base from V and 4 from J, leaving 11 bases between them. Per the germline V gene, CDR1 is SGHTA and CDR2 is FQGNSA. This CDR3 contains 15 residues. DNA for the CDR3: TGTGCCAGCAGCTTAGATGGGCGGGGAGGAAACACCATATATTTT. Translated, it gives CASSLDGRGGNTIYF.

This clone was counted only a few times. The CDR3 DNA sequence: TGTGCCAGCAGTTTAAAGTCAGGAGGGTATGGCTACACCTTC. This codes for CASSLKSGGYGYTF. The chain is built from TRBV27 and TRBJ1-2; D not certain. The V and J ends lost 2 bases and 5 bases respectively, with 12 bases between them. The germline V gene encodes CDR1 MNHEY and CDR2 SMNVEV (reference sequence). The CDR3 runs to 14 residues.

The V and J genes are TRBV9 and TRBJ1-3, with TRBD1 identical over 10 bases. CDR1 SGDLS and CDR2 YYNGEE come from the germline V gene. This CDR3 is 17 amino acids long. J gave up 5 bases and V 3 bases, and 11 bases lay outside the gene matches. In DNA, the CDR3 is TGTGCCAGCAGCGATCGACAGGGGGCGAAAATTCGAAACACCATATATTTT. Amino acids: CASSDRQGAKIRNTIYF.

This chain links TRBV11-3 with TRBJ2-1; 9 bases line up with TRBD1. Trimming took 3 bases from V and 8 from J; bases not matched to a gene: 11. This CDR3 contains 16 residues. CDR1 SGHNT and CDR2 YENEEA come from the germline V gene. The CDR3 DNA is TGTGCCAGCAGCTTGGGGCGGGACAGGGCTTCCGATGAGCAGTTCTTC. Translating it yields CASSLGRDRASDEQFF.

The V and J genes are TRBV7-9 and TRBJ2-1, with 7 bases matching TRBD1. The CDR3 totals 13 residues. Per the germline V gene, CDR1 is SEHNR and CDR2 is FQNEAQ (reference sequence). V lost 1 base, J lost 9 bases, and 3 bases stayed unmatched. The CDR3 sequence is CASSLEGGTEQFF. The CDR3 DNA is TGTGCCAGCAGCTTAGAAGGGGGCACTGAGCAGTTCTTC. Supplemented by reference TRBV7-9 and TRBJ2-1, the full variable domain reads DTGVSQNPRHKITKRGQNVTFRCDPISEHNRLYWYRQTLGQGPEFLTYFQNEAQLEKSRLLSDRFSAERPKGSFSTLEIQRTEQGDSAMYLCASSLEGGTEQFFGPGTRLTVL.

This sequence joins TRBV11-2 and TRBJ2-5; 8 nucleotides line up with TRBD1. The CDR3 has 17 amino acids. Unmatched junction bases numbered 16, after V lost 4 bases and J lost 6 bases. Germline-derived CDR1 and CDR2 are SGHAT and FQNNGV. CDR3 nucleotides: TGTGCCAGCAGCTCGCGCCCCGGACAGGGCATCGGGAAGACCCAGTACTTC. This sequence encodes CASSSRPGQGIGKTQYF. The whole variable domain, filled in from reference TRBV11-2 and TRBJ2-5, reads EAGVAQSPRYKIIEKRQSVAFWCNPISGHATLYWYQQILGQGPKLLIQFQNNGVVDDSQLPKDRFSAERLKGVDSTLKIQPAKLEDSAVYLCASSSRPGQGIGKTQYFGPGTRLLVL.

This rearrangement joins TRBV28 to TRBJ1-1; D not certain. Germline assignment: CDR1 MDHEN and CDR2 SYDVKM. The ends were cut back, 1 base at V and 1 base at J, with 7 bases in the middle. CDR3 length: 14 residues. Here the CDR3 DNA reads TGTGCCAGCAGTTTATTCGAGGGGAACACTGAAGCTTTCTTT. It codes for CASSLFEGNTEAFF.

CDR3 bases: TGTGCCAGCAGCCTCCCGGGGGGGAGGACTGAAGCTTTCTTT. As protein: CASSLPGGRTEAFF. V usage is TRBV28 and J usage is TRBJ1-1, with D possibly TRBD1 on 5 matching bases. CDR1 is MDHEN and CDR2 is SYDVKM in the germline V gene. V was clipped by 6 bases and J by 5 bases, with 16 bases between them. The CDR3 sequence is 14 residues long.

The rearrangement joins TRBV28 to TRBJ1-2, with unresolved D. Trimming cost V 2 bases and J 6 bases, with 10 bases left between them. This CDR3 contains 13 residues. Germline V gene sequence: CDR1 MDHEN, CDR2 SYDVKM. CDR3: CASSLETADGYTF. CDR3 in DNA: TGTGCCAGCAGTTTAGAAACAGCAGATGGCTACACCTTC.

This sequence joins TRBV21-1 and TRBJ2-1; TRBD2, the table's D call, lacks a check against the DNA. TRBV21-1 is described as a pseudogene. The length of the CDR3 is 20 residues. The CDR3: CASGYLTSGRVPYLYNEQFF. The CDR3 nucleotides read TGTGCCAGCGGCTACTTGACTAGCGGGAGGGTCCCCTATCTTTACAATGAGCAGTTCTTC.

The chain joins TRBV29-1 to TRBJ1-3; D might be TRBD1 (5 bases). The ends were cut back, 6 bases at V and 3 bases at J, with 24 bases in the middle. CDR1 and CDR2 (germline): SQVTM, ANQGSEA. CDR3 length equals 17 residues. The CDR3 DNA reads TGCAGCGTAAAGGCGGCAGGGAAAGGGTCCGTTGGAAACACCATATATTTT. The encoded protein is CSVKAAGKGSVGNTIYF.

CDR3 coding DNA: TGTGCCAGCAGTGAACGGACAGGGCCTTACAATGAGCAGTTCTTC. Residues: CASSERTGPYNEQFF. The rearrangement joins TRBV2 to TRBJ2-1, with 8 bases that match TRBD1. The germline gives CDR1 SNHLY, CDR2 FYNNEI. V lost 2 bases, J lost 4 bases, and 4 bases stayed unmatched. The CDR3 is 15 amino acids.

The genes are TRBV7-6 and TRBJ2-5; TRBD1 matches at 9 bases. Per germline, CDR1 SGHVS and CDR2 FNYEAQ. V was pared by 5 bases and J by 5 bases, with 9 bases of the junction left unmatched. This CDR3 has 15 amino acids. The CDR3 nucleotides read TGTGCCAGCAGCCGTTTGGGGACAGGGCGGGAGACCCAGTACTTC. Its translation: CASSRLGTGRETQYF.

The chain carries TRBV9 and TRBJ1-4; D possibly corresponds to TRBD1 (5 bases). V shed 0 bases and J shed 8 bases, with 14 bases lying between them. CDR3 length equals 15 residues. Germline CDR1 is SGDLS and CDR2 is YYNGEE. The CDR3 here is CASSVAGEEGEKLFF. The DNA for the CDR3 is TGTGCCAGCAGCGTAGCGGGGGAGGAGGGCGAAAAACTGTTTTTT.

The rearrangement links TRBV10-1 to TRBJ2-2, with D perhaps matching TRBD1 (6 bases). V lost 8 bases and J lost 1, with 11 bases in between. Germline V CDR1 and CDR2: WNHNN, SYGVQD (reference sequence). The CDR3 sequence is 14 residues long. The DNA for the CDR3 is TGCGCCAGCTCCGGGACAAAGAACACCGGGGAGCTGTTTTTT. Its protein is CASSGTKNTGELFF.

V is TRBV5-1 and J is TRBJ2-2, with 8 bases aligning to TRBD2. Germline V gene sequence: CDR1 SGHRS, CDR2 YFSETQ. Trimming removed 1 base from V and 2 bases from J; junction bases left unmatched: 4. This CDR3 spans 16 amino acids. The CDR3 protein is CASSLQLAGNTGELFF. DNA of the CDR3: TGCGCCAGCAGCTTGCAGCTAGCGGGTAACACCGGGGAGCTGTTTTTT.

V and J are TRBV14 and TRBJ1-2; TRBD1 matches 7 bases. CDR3 length: 15 amino acids. Trimming removed 1 base from V and 2 bases from J; junction bases left unmatched: 4. CDR1 is SGHDN, CDR2 FVKESK, per germline. CDR3 DNA sequence: TGTGCCAGCAGCCAAGGACAGGGAAAAAACTATGGCTACACCTTC. Amino acid sequence: CASSQGQGKNYGYTF.

This rearrangement joins TRBV9 to TRBJ1-4; 7 bases are shared with TRBD1. The germline gives CDR1 SGDLS, CDR2 YYNGEE. This CDR3 comprises 14 residues. V trimming: 0 bases; J trimming: 10 bases; junction bases outside the gene matches: 6. This CDR3 reads CASSVADRMGKLFF. CDR3 in DNA: TGTGCCAGCAGCGTAGCGGACAGGATGGGAAAACTGTTTTTT. The variable domain in full, completed from reference TRBV9 and TRBJ1-4, reads DSGVTQTPKHLITATGQRVTLRCSPRSGDLSVYWYQQSLDQGLQFLIQYYNGEERAKGNILERFSAQQFPDLHSELNLSSLELGDSALYFCASSVADRMGKLFFGSGTQLSVL.

V and J are TRBV7-8 and TRBJ2-2; 7 bases fit TRBD2. This CDR3 contains 14 residues. V lost 4 bases and J lost 7; bases outside the gene matches: 6. The germline gives CDR1 SGHVS, CDR2 FQNEAQ. The CDR3 DNA reads as TGTGCCAGCAGCTCTACTAGCGTCATCGGGGAGCTGTTTTTT. Translated: CASSSTSVIGELFF.

V and J are TRBV30 and TRBJ2-5, with D unclear. Trimming removed 7 bases at V and 4 bases at J, with 19 bases between. The CDR3 contains 14 residues. Germline V gene data show CDR1 as GTSNPN and CDR2 as SVGIG (reference sequence). DNA for the CDR3: TGTGCCTCGTTTCTGGGCAGGTTGGGAGAGACCCAGTACTTC. It is translated as CASFLGRLGETQYF.